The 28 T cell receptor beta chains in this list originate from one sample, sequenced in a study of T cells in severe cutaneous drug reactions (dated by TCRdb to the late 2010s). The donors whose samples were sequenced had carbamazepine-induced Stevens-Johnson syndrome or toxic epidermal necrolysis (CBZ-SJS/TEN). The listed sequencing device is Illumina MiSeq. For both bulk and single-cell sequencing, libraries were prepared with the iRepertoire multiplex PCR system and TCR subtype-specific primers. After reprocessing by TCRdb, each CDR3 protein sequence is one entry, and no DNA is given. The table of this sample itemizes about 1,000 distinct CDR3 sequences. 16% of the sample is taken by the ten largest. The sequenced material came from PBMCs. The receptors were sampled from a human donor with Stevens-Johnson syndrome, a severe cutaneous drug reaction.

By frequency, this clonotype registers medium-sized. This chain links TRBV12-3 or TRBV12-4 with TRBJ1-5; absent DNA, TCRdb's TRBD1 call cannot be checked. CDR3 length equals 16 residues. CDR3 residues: CASSPQGVKSHQPQHF.

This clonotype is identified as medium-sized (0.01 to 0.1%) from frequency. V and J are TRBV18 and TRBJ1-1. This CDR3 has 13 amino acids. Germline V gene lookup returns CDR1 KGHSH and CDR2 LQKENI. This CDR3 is CASSPPGETEAFF. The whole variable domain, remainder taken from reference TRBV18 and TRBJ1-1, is NAGVMQNPRHLVRRRGQEARLRCSPMKGHSHVYWYRQLPEEGLKFMVYLQKENIIDESGMPKERFSAEFPKEGPSILRIQQVVRGDSAAYFCASSPPGETEAFFGQGTRLTVV.

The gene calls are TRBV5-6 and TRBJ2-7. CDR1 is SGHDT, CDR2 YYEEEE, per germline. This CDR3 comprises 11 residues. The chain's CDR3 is CASSLYSEQYF.

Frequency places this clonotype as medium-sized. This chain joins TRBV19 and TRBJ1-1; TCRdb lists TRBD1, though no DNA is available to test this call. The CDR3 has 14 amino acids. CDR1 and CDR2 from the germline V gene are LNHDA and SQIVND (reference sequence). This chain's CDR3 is CAVGGNTGDTEAFF.

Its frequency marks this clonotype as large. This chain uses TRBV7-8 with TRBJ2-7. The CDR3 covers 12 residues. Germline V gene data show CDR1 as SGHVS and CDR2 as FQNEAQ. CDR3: CASSLSSYEQYF. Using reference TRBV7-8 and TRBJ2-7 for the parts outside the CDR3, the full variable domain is GAGVSQSPRYKVAKRGQDVALRCDPISGHVSLFWYQQALGQGPEFLTYFQNEAQLDKSGLPSDRFFAERPEGSVSTLKIQRTQQEDSAVYLCASSLSSYEQYFGPGTRLTVT.

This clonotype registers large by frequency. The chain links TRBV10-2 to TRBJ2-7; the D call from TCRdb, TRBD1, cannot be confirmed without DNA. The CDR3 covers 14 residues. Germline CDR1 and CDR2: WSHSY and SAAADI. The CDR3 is CASRLTGESYEQYF.

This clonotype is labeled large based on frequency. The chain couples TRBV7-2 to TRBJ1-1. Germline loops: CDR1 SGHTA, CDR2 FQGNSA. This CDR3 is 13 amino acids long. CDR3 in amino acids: CASSRNRVWEAFF.

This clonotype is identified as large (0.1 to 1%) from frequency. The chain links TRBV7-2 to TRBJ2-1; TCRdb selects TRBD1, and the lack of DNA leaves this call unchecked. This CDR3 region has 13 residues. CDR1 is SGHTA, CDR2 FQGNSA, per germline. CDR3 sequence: CASSLGQLNEQFF.

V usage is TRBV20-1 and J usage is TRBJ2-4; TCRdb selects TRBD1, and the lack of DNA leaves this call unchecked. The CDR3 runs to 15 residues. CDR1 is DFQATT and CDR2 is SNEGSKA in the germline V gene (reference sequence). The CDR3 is CSASRRGGTGNIQYF.

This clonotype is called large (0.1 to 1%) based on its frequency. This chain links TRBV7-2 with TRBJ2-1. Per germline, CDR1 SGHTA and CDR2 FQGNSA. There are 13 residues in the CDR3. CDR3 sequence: CASSSSSYNEQFF.

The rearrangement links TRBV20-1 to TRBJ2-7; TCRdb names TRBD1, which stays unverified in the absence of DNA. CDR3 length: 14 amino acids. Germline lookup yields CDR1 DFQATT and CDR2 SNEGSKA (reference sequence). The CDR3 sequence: CSARGTWSSYEQYF.

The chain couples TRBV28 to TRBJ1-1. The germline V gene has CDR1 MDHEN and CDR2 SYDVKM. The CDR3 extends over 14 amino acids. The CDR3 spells CASSLETTNTEAFF. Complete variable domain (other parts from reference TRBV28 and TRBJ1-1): DVKVTQSSRYLVKRTGEKVFLECVQDMDHENMFWYRQDPGLGLRLIYFSYDVKMKEKGDIPEGYSVSREKKERFSLILESASTNQTSMYLCASSLETTNTEAFFGQGTRLTVV.

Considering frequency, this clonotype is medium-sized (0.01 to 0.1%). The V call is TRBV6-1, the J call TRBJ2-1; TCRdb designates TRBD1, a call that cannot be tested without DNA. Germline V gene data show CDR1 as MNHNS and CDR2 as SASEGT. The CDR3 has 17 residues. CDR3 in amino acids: CATMRPTGKGANNEQFF.

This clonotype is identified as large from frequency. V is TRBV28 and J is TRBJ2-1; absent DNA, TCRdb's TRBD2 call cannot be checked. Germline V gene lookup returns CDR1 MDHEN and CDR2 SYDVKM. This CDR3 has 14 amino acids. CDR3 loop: CASSPSGRAHEQFF.

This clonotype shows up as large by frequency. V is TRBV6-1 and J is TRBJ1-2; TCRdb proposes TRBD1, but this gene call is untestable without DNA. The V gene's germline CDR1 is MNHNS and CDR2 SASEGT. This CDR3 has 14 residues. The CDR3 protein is CASSPGGLPYGYTF.

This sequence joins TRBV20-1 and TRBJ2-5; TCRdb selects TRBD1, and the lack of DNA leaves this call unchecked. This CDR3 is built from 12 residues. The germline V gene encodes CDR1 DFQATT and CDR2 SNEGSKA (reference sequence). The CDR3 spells CSATTGKETQYF.

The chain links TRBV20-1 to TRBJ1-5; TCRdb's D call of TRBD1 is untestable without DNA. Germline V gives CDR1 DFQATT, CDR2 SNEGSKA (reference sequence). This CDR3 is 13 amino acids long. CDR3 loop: CSAVGGGHQPQHF.

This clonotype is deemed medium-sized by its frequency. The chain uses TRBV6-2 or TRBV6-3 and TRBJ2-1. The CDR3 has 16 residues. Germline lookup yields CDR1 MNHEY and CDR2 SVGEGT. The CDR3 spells CASSSRLLSSYNEQFF.

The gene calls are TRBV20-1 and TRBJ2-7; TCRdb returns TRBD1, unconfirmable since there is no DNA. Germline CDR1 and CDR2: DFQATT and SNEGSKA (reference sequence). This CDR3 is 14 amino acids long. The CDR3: CSAPSSKGTDEQYF.

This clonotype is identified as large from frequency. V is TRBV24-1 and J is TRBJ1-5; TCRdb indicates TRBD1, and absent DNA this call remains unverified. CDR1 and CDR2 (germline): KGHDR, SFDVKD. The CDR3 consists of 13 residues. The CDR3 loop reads CATAGQFNQPQHF.

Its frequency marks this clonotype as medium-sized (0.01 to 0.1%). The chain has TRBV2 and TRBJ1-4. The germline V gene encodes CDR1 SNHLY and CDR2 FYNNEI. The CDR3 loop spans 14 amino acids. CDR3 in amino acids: CASTFGALDEKLFF.

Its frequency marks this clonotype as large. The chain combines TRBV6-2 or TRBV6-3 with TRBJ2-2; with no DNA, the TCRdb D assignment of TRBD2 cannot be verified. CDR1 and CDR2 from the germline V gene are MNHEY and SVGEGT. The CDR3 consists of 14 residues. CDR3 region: CASMGPPWSGELFF.

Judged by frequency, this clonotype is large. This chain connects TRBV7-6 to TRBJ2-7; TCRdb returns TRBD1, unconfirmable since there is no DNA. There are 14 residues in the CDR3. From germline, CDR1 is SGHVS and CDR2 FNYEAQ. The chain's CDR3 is CASSPPGAMYEQYF.

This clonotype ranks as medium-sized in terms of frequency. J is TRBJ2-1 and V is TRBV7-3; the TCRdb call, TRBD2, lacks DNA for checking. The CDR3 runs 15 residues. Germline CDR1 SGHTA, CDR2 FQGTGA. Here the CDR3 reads CASSLAGGQKNEQFF.

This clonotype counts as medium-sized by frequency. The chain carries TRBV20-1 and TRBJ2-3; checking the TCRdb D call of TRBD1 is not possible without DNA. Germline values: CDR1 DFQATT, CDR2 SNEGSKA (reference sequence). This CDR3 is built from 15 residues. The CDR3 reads CSARRGQGKADTQYF.

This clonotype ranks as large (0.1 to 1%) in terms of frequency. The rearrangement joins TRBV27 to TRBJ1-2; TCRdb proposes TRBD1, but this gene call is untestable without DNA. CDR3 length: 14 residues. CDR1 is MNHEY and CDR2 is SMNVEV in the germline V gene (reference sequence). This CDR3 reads CASSFRGQGYGYTF.

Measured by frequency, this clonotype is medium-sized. The chain's CDR3 is CASSLNGRAVNEQFF. The chain links TRBV7-3 to TRBJ2-1; TCRdb proposes TRBD2, but this gene call is untestable without DNA. CDR1 and CDR2 from the germline V gene are SGHTA and FQGTGA. This CDR3 spans 15 amino acids.

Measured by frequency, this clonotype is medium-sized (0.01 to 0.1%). The CDR3 protein is CASRSQGSYGYTF. J is TRBJ1-2 and V is TRBV12-3 or TRBV12-4; TCRdb picks TRBD1, but there is no DNA to check that call. This CDR3 spans 13 amino acids.